What follows describes a single T cell receptor (beta chain). The antigen is unknown. Each CDR3 protein gets one entry after TCRdb re-called the reads with MiXCR. The table includes about 490,000 distinct CDR3 sequences, less than 30% detected once. This entry belongs to a study of T cell repertoires in cytomegalovirus infection. Study-level information: Evidence of both CMV infection and a matching HLA type came from public TCR beta signatures.

Overall study results and limits: The response measured ex vivo was dominated by TCR beta clonotypes (HLA-C-restricted and CMV-specific). CMV carriers having the relevant HLA were flagged by cumulative public TCR beta family frequency.

CDR1 SGHAT and CDR2 FQNNGV come from the germline V gene. The V and J ends lost 4 bases and 5 bases respectively, with 9 bases between them. This CDR3 is built from 14 residues. The clonotype comes from a human donor in good health (CMV status not recorded). Some clones in this sample may be carry-over from other donors' samples. The chain carries TRBV11-2 and TRBJ2-6, with D unclear. Source material: PBMCs. CDR3 DNA sequence: TGTGCCAGCAGCTCCCCCTCGAGGGCCAACGTCCTGACTTTC. It yields the protein CASSSPSRANVLTF.